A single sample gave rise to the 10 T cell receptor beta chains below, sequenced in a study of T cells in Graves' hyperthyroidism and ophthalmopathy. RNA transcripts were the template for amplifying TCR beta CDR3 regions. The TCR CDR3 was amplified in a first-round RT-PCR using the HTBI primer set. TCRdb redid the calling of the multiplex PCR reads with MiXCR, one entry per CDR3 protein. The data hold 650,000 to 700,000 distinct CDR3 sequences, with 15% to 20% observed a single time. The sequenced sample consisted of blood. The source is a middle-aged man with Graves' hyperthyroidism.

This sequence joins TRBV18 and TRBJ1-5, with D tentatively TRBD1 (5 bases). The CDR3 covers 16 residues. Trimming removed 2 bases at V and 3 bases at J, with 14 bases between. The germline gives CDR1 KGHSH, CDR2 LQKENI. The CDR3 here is CASSPGRGENNQPQHF. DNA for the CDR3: TGTGCCAGCTCACCAGGAAGGGGAGAGAACAATCAGCCCCAGCATTTT.

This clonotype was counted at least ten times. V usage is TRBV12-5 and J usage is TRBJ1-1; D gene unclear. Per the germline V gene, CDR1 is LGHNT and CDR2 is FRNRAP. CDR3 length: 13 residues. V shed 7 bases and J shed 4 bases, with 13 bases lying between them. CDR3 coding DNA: TGTGCTAGTGCTGTGGCTGTGGGCACTGAAGCTTTCTTT. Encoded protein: CASAVAVGTEAFF. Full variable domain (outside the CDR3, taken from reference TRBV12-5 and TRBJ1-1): DARVTQTPRHKVTEMGQEVTMRCQPILGHNTVFWYRQTMMQGLELLAYFRNRAPLDDSGMPKDRFSAEMPDATLATLKIQPSEPRDSAVYFCASAVAVGTEAFFGQGTRLTVV.

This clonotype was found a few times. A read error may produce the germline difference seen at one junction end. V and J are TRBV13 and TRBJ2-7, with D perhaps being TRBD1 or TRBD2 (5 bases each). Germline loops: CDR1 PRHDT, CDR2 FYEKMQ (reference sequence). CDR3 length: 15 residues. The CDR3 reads CASSLNRASWDEQYF. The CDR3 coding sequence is TGTGCCAGCAGCCTAAATAGGGCTAGCTGGGACGAGCAATACTTC.

The CDR3 loop is CASSESWVSEAFF. The CDR3, as DNA: TGCGCCAGCAGCGAGAGTTGGGTCTCTGAAGCTTTCTTT. The J gene is TRBJ1-1, the V gene TRBV5-1, with unresolved D. Germline values: CDR1 SGHRS, CDR2 YFSETQ. This CDR3 has 13 amino acids. Trimming took 4 bases from V and 6 from J, leaving 13 bases between them.

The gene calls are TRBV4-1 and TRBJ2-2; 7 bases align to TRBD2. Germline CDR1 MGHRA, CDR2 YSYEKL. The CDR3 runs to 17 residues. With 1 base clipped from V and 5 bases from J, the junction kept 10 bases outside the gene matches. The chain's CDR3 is CASSQVLSGALTGELFF. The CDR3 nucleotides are TGCGCCAGCAGCCAAGTTTTAAGCGGGGCTTTGACCGGGGAGCTGTTTTTT.

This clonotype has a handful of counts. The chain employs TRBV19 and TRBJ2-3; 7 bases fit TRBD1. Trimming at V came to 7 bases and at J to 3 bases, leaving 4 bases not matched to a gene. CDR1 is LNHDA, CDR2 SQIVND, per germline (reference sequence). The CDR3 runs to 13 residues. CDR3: CASTPQGTDTQYF. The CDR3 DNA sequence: TGTGCCAGTACCCCACAGGGGACAGATACGCAGTATTTT.

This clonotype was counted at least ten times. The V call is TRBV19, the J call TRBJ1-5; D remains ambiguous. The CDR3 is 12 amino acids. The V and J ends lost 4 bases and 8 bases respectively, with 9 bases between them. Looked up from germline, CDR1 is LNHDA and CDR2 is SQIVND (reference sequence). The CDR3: CASSTVREPQHF. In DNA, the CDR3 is TGTGCCAGTAGTACCGTCCGAGAGCCCCAGCATTTT. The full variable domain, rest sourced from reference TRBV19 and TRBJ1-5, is DGGITQSPKYLFRKEGQNVTLSCEQNLNHDAMYWYRQDPGQGLRLIYYSQIVNDFQKGDIAEGYSVSREKKESFPLTVTSAQKNPTAFYLCASSTVREPQHFGDGTRLSIL.

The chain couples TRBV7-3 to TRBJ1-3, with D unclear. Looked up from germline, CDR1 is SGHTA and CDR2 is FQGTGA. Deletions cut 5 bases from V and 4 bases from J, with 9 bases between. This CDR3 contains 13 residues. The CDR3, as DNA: TGTGCCAGCAGCGCCGCAGAGGGAAACACCATATATTTT. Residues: CASSAAEGNTIYF.

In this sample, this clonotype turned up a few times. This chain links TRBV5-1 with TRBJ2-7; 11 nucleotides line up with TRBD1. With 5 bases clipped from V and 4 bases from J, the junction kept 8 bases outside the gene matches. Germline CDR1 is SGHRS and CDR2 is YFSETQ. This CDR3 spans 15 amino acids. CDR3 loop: CASRRTGGKRYEQYF. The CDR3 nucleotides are TGCGCCAGCAGACGGACAGGGGGCAAAAGGTACGAGCAGTACTTC.

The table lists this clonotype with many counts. CDR3 DNA: TGTGCCAGCAGCCTCGCCCGGTCGAGGGAGCTGTTTTTT. Its translation: CASSLARSRELFF. The rearrangement links TRBV7-9 to TRBJ2-2; unclear D gene. The CDR3 sequence is 13 residues long. The V end was cut by 5 bases, the J end by 9 bases, with 13 bases between. Germline V CDR1 and CDR2: SEHNR, FQNEAQ (reference sequence).